A selection of T cell receptor beta chains follows, all from one sample in a study of blood T cell repertoires in COVID-19. Sequencing was performed with immunoSEQ multiplex PCR; in TCRdb, only in-frame clones are kept and a portion is missing. The sample gives about 95,000 clones, around 80% of which show up once; 24% is in the top ten. Input material: peripheral blood. Every receptor here comes from a human donor in a cohort sampled during active COVID-19. CDR3s include the opening cysteine and the closing phenylalanine or tryptophan. D genes are given only for firm matches. Where a row states a size, it is once, few, many or the class of an expanded clone; other rows omit it.

CDR3,DNA,D,J,V,size
CAISSGGWGTEAFF,TGTGCCATCAGTTCAGGGGGTTGGGGCACTGAAGCTTTCTTT,TRBD1,TRBJ1-1,TRBV10-3,-
CASSPRDKNYGYTF,TGCGCCAGCAGCCCTAGGGACAAAAACTATGGCTACACCTTC,-,TRBJ1-2,TRBV5-1,-
CASAPKSGGARLAGRDNEQFF,TGCGCCAGCGCTCCGAAGTCGGGAGGGGCCCGACTAGCGGGGAGAGACAATGAGCAGTTCTTC,TRBD2,TRBJ2-1,TRBV4-1,-
CASKKLGNTEAFF,TGTGCCAGCAAGAAGCTAGGGAACACTGAAGCTTTCTTT,-,TRBJ1-1,TRBV19,-
CASSEHGGSLSGNTIYF,TGTGCCAGCAGTGAACATGGGGGGTCCCTCTCTGGAAACACCATATATTTT,-,TRBJ1-3,TRBV2,-
CATSGGVLNTEAFF,TGTGCCACCTCCGGGGGGGTGCTGAACACTGAAGCTTTCTTT,-,TRBJ1-1,TRBV19,-
CASSQDPGLGANYGYTF,TGTGCCAGCAGCCAAGATCCGGGCCTAGGGGCTAACTATGGCTACACCTTC,-,TRBJ1-2,TRBV3-1/TRBV3-2,-
CASSRGQTKSSYEQYF,TGTGCCAGCAGTAGAGGACAGACCAAGAGCTCCTACGAGCAGTACTTC,-,TRBJ2-7,TRBV27,-
CASSATGTAIAPQHF,TGTGCCAGCAGCGCAACCGGGACTGCCATAGCGCCCCAGCATTTT,-,TRBJ1-5,TRBV7-9,once
CASSLVILGDYSYEQYF,TGTGCCAGCAGCTTGGTTATATTGGGGGACTACTCCTACGAGCAGTACTTC,TRBD2,TRBJ2-7,TRBV5-8,-
CASSLLARNTEAFF,TGTGCCAGCAGTTTATTAGCCAGAAACACTGAAGCTTTCTTT,-,TRBJ1-1,TRBV28,few
CASSISGGAGDTQYF,TGTGCCAGCAGCATTAGCGGGGGGGCCGGAGATACGCAGTATTTT,TRBD2,TRBJ2-3,TRBV7-2,-
CASSQDETRVGQPQHF,TGCGCCAGCAGCCAAGACGAAACCAGGGTAGGTCAGCCCCAGCATTTT,-,TRBJ1-5,TRBV4-1,-
CASSLGQTQETQYF,TGTGCCAGCAGCTTGGGACAGACTCAAGAGACCCAGTACTTC,-,TRBJ2-5,TRBV5-6,-
CASSLYGQGMLMNTEAFF,TGCGCCAGCAGCTTATATGGACAGGGGATGCTAATGAACACTGAAGCTTTCTTT,TRBD1,TRBJ1-1,TRBV5-1,-
CAISEDQGINTQYF,TGTGCCATCAGTGAGGACCAGGGGATAAATACGCAGTATTTT,-,TRBJ2-3,TRBV10-3,-
CASSIPPLDRSNTEAFF,TGTGCCAGTAGTATCCCCCCTCTCGACAGATCCAACACTGAAGCTTTCTTT,-,TRBJ1-1,TRBV19,-
CASSGARRTVSSGTEAFF,TGTGCCAGCAGCGGAGCACGCAGGACAGTAAGCTCGGGCACTGAAGCTTTCTTT,-,TRBJ1-1,TRBV27,once
CASSPQGYGYTF,TGTGCCAGCAGCCCCCAGGGCTATGGCTACACCTTC,-,TRBJ1-2,TRBV14,few
CASSLAGTGTYEQYF,TGTGCTAGCAGCTTAGCTGGGACAGGGACCTACGAGCAGTACTTC,TRBD1,TRBJ2-7,TRBV7-7,-
CASSQATYITAEAFF,TGTGCCAGCAGCCAAGCCACTTATATTACCGCTGAAGCTTTCTTT,-,TRBJ1-1,TRBV14,few
CASAVVADSNYGYTF,TGTGCCAGTGCAGTAGTCGCGGACAGTAACTATGGCTACACCTTC,-,TRBJ1-2,TRBV19,-
CASSLSTGERGETQYF,TGTGCCAGCAGTTTAAGTACAGGGGAAAGGGGAGAGACCCAGTACTTC,TRBD1,TRBJ2-5,TRBV27,-
CASSPTVAFAEAFF,TGTGCCAGTAGCCCGACAGTTGCGTTCGCTGAAGCTTTCTTT,-,TRBJ1-1,TRBV19,-
CASSVVETGNTEAFF,TGTGCCAGCAGCGTAGTGGAGACAGGGAACACTGAAGCTTTCTTT,-,TRBJ1-1,TRBV9,-
CASSLSTEQYF,TGTGCCAGCAGTTTATCAACTGAGCAGTACTTC,-,TRBJ2-7,TRBV28,-
CASSGSTRIIQPLHF,TGTGCCAGCAGTGGGTCCACCCGTATAATTCAGCCCCTCCACTTT,-,TRBJ1-6,TRBV2,few
CASSSTRYLETQYF,TGTGCCAGCAGTTCTACTAGGTATTTGGAGACCCAGTACTTC,-,TRBJ2-5,TRBV27,once
CASSLTLSPGSLTKNIQYF,TGTGCCAGCAGCCTTACTTTGAGCCCAGGGTCATTGACCAAAAACATTCAGTACTTC,-,TRBJ2-4,TRBV21-1,-
CASSLGQVRTQYF,TGTGCCAGCAGCTTAGGTCAGGTGCGGACCCAGTACTTC,-,TRBJ2-5,TRBV7-6,-
CASSFEGGLIGKLFF,TGTGCCAGCAGCTTTGAGGGGGGGCTAATCGGAAAACTGTTTTTT,-,TRBJ1-4,TRBV5-5,-
CATSSGTSGRFF,TGTGCCACCAGCAGTGGGACTAGCGGGAGGTTCTTC,TRBD2,TRBJ2-4,TRBV15,-
CASSRQASYEQYF,TGCGCCAGCAGCAGACAGGCCTCCTACGAGCAGTACTTC,-,TRBJ2-7,TRBV10-2,-
CASSLGRGSLAKNIQYF,TGTGCCAGCAGCTTAGGCCGGGGTTCTCTAGCCAAAAACATTCAGTACTTC,-,TRBJ2-4,TRBV11-3,-
CASSLRGLAGGQVGETQYF,TGTGCCAGCAGCCTGCGGGGGCTAGCGGGGGGGCAGGTTGGAGAGACCCAGTACTTC,TRBD2,TRBJ2-5,TRBV7-2,-
CASSQDRLAAYEQYF,TGTGCCAGCAGCCAGGATAGACTAGCGGCCTACGAGCAGTACTTC,TRBD2,TRBJ2-7,TRBV4-2,-
CASSRTGGSPLHF,TGTGCCAGCAGCCGGACAGGGGGTTCACCCCTCCACTTT,TRBD1,TRBJ1-6,TRBV11-2,once
CASSDERRDYEKLFF,TGTGCCAGTAGTGACGAACGGAGGGACTATGAAAAACTGTTTTTT,-,TRBJ1-4,TRBV19,-
CASSFRGSGANVLTF,TGTGCCAGCAGTTTTCGGGGCTCTGGGGCCAACGTCCTGACTTTC,-,TRBJ2-6,TRBV28,-
CASSQDGVRAEKLFF,TGCGCCAGCAGCCAAGACGGGGTGAGGGCTGAAAAACTGTTTTTT,-,TRBJ1-4,TRBV4-1,-
CASSDWSTGWFGTNEKLFF,TGTGCCAGCAGTGACTGGTCAACAGGGTGGTTTGGAACTAATGAAAAACTGTTTTTT,-,TRBJ1-4,TRBV6-1,-
CASEASGGARTGELFF,TGTGCCAGTGAGGCTAGCGGGGGGGCCCGCACCGGGGAGCTGTTTTTT,TRBD2,TRBJ2-2,TRBV9,-
CASSGHRTGLNQPQHF,TGTGCCAGCAGTGGCCACAGAACCGGCCTAAATCAGCCCCAGCATTTT,-,TRBJ1-5,TRBV6-1,-
CASSSQRGGLNEQFF,TGTGCCAGCAGCTCTCAGCGGGGGGGCCTCAATGAGCAGTTCTTC,TRBD2,TRBJ2-1,TRBV7-2,-
CASSPRTGGSSGNTIYF,TGCGCCAGCAGCCCGAGGACAGGCGGCAGCTCTGGAAACACCATATATTTT,TRBD1,TRBJ1-3,TRBV5-1,-
CASSQYRDSPLHF,TGCGCCAGCAGCCAGTACCGGGATTCACCCCTCCACTTT,-,TRBJ1-6,TRBV4-3,-
CASSLNSHTGELFF,TGTGCCAGCAGCTTAAACAGTCACACCGGGGAGCTGTTTTTT,-,TRBJ2-2,TRBV7-3,-
CASNLGGAGNTIYF,TGTGCCAGCAATCTAGGGGGCGCCGGAAACACCATATATTTT,TRBD1,TRBJ1-3,TRBV6-5,once
CASSQDWMGTGRAEAFF,TGTGCCAGCAGCCAAGACTGGATGGGGACAGGGAGGGCTGAAGCTTTCTTT,TRBD1,TRBJ1-1,TRBV9,-
CASSLASGTSGSTDTQYF,TGTGCCAGCAGCTTAGCCTCCGGGACTAGCGGGAGCACAGATACGCAGTATTTT,TRBD2,TRBJ2-3,TRBV11-2,-
CASSYPREPRLDTQYF,TGTGCCAGCAGTTACCCGCGGGAGCCCCGATTAGATACGCAGTATTTT,TRBD2,TRBJ2-3,TRBV6-6,few